These 24 T cell receptor beta chains share one sample of origin, sequenced in a study of tumor-infiltrating lymphocytes in primary liver carcinoma. TCR beta cDNA was prepared out of 450 to 500 ng total RNA by means of a constant-region primer. Library construction for TCR beta comprised three nested multiplex PCR rounds performed with slightly modified ARM-PCR. Both of the initial two PCR rounds ran for 10 cycles and employed TRBV1-TRBV30 forward primers alongside a C-beta reverse primer. MiXCR, applied by TCRdb to the multiplex PCR reads, yields one record per CDR3 protein. The data hold fewer than 80,000 distinct CDR3 sequences, with 65% to 75% observed a single time. RNA and DNA were co-extracted from 20-30 mg of unsorted bulk tissue. The sample comprised tumor-adjacent normal liver tissue. All receptors derive from a middle-aged man with primary liver carcinoma and hepatitis B virus infection.

On this clonotype: Compared with germline, one end of the junction differs, possibly owing to a read error. The J gene is TRBJ2-2, the V gene TRBV12-3 or TRBV12-4, with 10 bases fitting TRBD2. This CDR3 spans 17 amino acids. The DNA of the CDR3 is TGTGCCAGCAGTCACGGACTAGCGGTGACGGCAACCGGGGAGCTATTTTTT. It is translated as CASSHGLAVTATGELFF.

The rearrangement links TRBV7-9 to TRBJ2-1; maybe TRBD1 (6 bases). Germline values: CDR1 SEHNR, CDR2 FQNEAQ (reference sequence). This CDR3 comprises 17 residues. CDR3 bases: TGTACCATCAGCTTACCATATCAGGGGCCTAAAACAAATGAGCAGTTCTTC. Residues: CTISLPYQGPKTNEQFF. Together with reference TRBV7-9 and TRBJ2-1, the CDR3 gives the full variable domain: DTGVSQNPRHKITKRGQNVTFRCDPISEHNRLYWYRQTLGQGPEFLTYFQNEAQLEKSRLLSDRFSAERPKGSFSTLEIQRTEQGDSAMYLCTISLPYQGPKTNEQFFGPGTRLTVL.

Details on this clonotype: This sequence may be a read error, since a much larger clone differs from it by one base. This is likely a read error, given that the CDR3 carries no conserved phenylalanine or tryptophan at its end. In nucleotides, the CDR3 is TGCGCCAGCAGATCCCCGGGGGGCGCCGGGGAGCTGTTTCTT. It yields the protein CASRSPGGAGELFL. The genes are TRBV28 and TRBJ2-2, with D perhaps matching TRBD2 (7 bases). This CDR3 is built from 14 residues. In germline, CDR1 is MDHEN, CDR2 SYDVKM.

In regard to this clonotype: Germline is not matched at one junction end, which may reflect a read error. Here the CDR3 DNA reads TGTGCCAGCAGTTACCCCGGAGTGGGCTCCGGAGGTGGCTACATCTTC. Its translation: CASSYPGVGSGGGYIF. The chain combines TRBV6-2 or TRBV6-3 with TRBJ1-2; the D is unclear. Per germline, CDR1 MNHEY and CDR2 SVGEGT. The CDR3 runs to 16 residues.

The J gene is TRBJ2-5, the V gene TRBV20-1; D possibly corresponds to TRBD1 (6 bases). V was trimmed by 7 bases and J by 4 bases, leaving 13 bases between them. This CDR3 has 12 residues. Germline V CDR1 and CDR2: DFQATT, SNEGSKA (reference sequence). The CDR3 DNA reads TGCAGTGGGGGGCCGCTACGAGAGACCCAGTACTTC. This codes for CSGGPLRETQYF.

This chain links TRBV5-1 with TRBJ2-1; 9 bases line up with TRBD1. Germline CDR1 is SGHRS and CDR2 is YFSETQ. The CDR3 runs to 14 residues. V lost 8 bases to trimming and J lost 5 bases; unmatched junction nucleotides: 8. CDR3 nucleotides: TGCGCCAGTAGCGGTGGACAGGGGAACAATGAGCAGTTCTTC. The encoded protein is CASSGGQGNNEQFF. Full variable domain (missing parts from reference TRBV5-1 and TRBJ2-1): KAGVTQTPRYLIKTRGQQVTLSCSPISGHRSVSWYQQTPGQGLQFLFEYFSETQRNKGNFPGRFSGRQFSNSRSEMNVSTLELGDSALYLCASSGGQGNNEQFFGPGTRLTVL.

A word on this clonotype: The CDR3 ends on some other residue instead of the conserved phenylalanine or tryptophan, so this is likely a read error. The rearrangement joins TRBV6-1 to TRBJ2-7, with D hard to call. Germline V gene sequence: CDR1 MNHNS, CDR2 SASEGT. The CDR3 totals 13 residues. The CDR3 bases are TGTGCCTGCAGTGAATGGGTTTTCTACGAGCAGTACTCC. Encoded protein: CACSEWVFYEQYS.

In its sample, this clonotype was seen many times. A much more abundant neighbour one base away suggests this may be a read error. The conserved final phenylalanine or tryptophan is absent from the CDR3, which likely points to a read error. V is TRBV11-1 and J is TRBJ2-5; no firm D call. Germline loops: CDR1 SGHAT, CDR2 FQDESV (reference sequence). The V end was cut by 4 bases, the J end by 5 bases, with 14 bases between. The CDR3 length is 14 residues. CDR3 residues: CASSWAPREETQYL. In DNA, the CDR3 is TGTGCCAGCAGCTGGGCCCCCCGAGAGGAGACCCAGTACCTC.

On this clonotype itself: The conserved phenylalanine or tryptophan normally closing the CDR3 is absent here, so this likely arose from a read error. The DNA is omitted, as the CDR3 cannot be located on it reliably, and the CDR3 follows TCRdb's listing. CDR3 in amino acids: CVSSIGTAAYEQYY. The chain couples TRBV11-2 to TRBJ2-7. Germline V gives CDR1 SGHAT, CDR2 FQNNGV. Ends included, the CDR3 has 14 residues.

This clonotype showed up just a few times. This chain links TRBV29-1 with TRBJ1-2; D remains ambiguous. With 4 bases removed from V and 3 bases from J, the gap between germline ends came to 12 bases. The germline CDR1 and CDR2 sequences are SQVTM and ANQGSEA. The CDR3 loop spans 13 amino acids. The DNA of the CDR3 is TGCAGCGTTGCCACGGACGGATACTATGGCTACACCTTC. Its translation: CSVATDGYYGYTF.

Details on this clonotype: The germline gene is not matched at one end of the junction; a read error may be the cause. The rearrangement links TRBV4-2 to TRBJ2-2, with D perhaps TRBD2 (5 bases). The germline CDR1 and CDR2 sequences are LGHNA and YNFKEQ. There are 15 residues in the CDR3. The CDR3 nucleotides are TGTGCTAGCAGCCAAGAAGGGTCGATCACCGGGGTGCTGTTTTTT. It yields the protein CASSQEGSITGVLFF.

The chain is built from TRBV7-9 and TRBJ2-5; D gene uncertain. Germline-derived CDR1 and CDR2 are SEHNR and FQNEAQ (reference sequence). The CDR3 extends over 14 amino acids. The V end lost 2 bases, the J end lost 2 bases, and 9 bases lay between the germline ends. The CDR3 sequence is CASSLLGRQETQYF. The CDR3, as DNA: TGTGCCAGCAGCTTACTGGGCAGGCAAGAGACCCAGTACTTC.

Note on this clonotype: The junction shows a germline mismatch at one end, possibly a read error. CDR3 DNA: TGTGCCTGCAGTGTGTTGTCGGGGAACTACAATGAGCAGTTCTTC. It codes for CACSVLSGNYNEQFF. The chain links TRBV6-1 to TRBJ2-1, with D perhaps matching TRBD2 (5 bases). The CDR3 has 15 residues. Germline V lookup: CDR1 MNHNS, CDR2 SASEGT.

This sequence joins TRBV5-4 and TRBJ1-5; TRBD1 matches at 7 bases. Trimming at V came to 4 bases and at J to 4 bases, leaving 2 bases not matched to a gene. The CDR3 contains 13 residues. Germline CDR1 reads SGHNT; CDR2 reads YYREEE (reference sequence). DNA of the CDR3: TGTGCCAGCAGCGGGACAGAAAATCAGCCCCAGCATTTT. Protein sequence: CASSGTENQPQHF. Full variable domain (remainder filled in from reference TRBV5-4 and TRBJ1-5): ETGVTQSPTHLIKTRGQQVTLRCSSQSGHNTVSWYQQALGQGPQFIFQYYREEENGRGNFPPRFSGLQFPNYSSELNVNALELDDSALYLCASSGTENQPQHFGDGTRLSIL.

With respect to this clonotype: Germline is not matched at one junction end, which may reflect a read error. The rearrangement uses TRBV10-3 and TRBJ2-7, with unresolved D. The CDR3 has 15 residues. In germline, CDR1 is ENHRY, CDR2 SYGVKD. This CDR3 is CATSEQYGTNDDQYF. CDR3 in DNA: TGTGCCACCAGTGAGCAGTACGGCACTAACGACGACCAGTACTTC.

Points on this clonotype: At one of its ends the junction is not consistent with the germline gene, which may arise from a read error. V gene TRBV6-1 combines with J gene TRBJ2-1, with 10 bases lining up with TRBD2. CDR3 length: 15 residues. Germline V gene lookup returns CDR1 MNHNS and CDR2 SASEGT. The CDR3 reads CVSSELSSGSDGQFF. The CDR3 nucleotides read TGTGTCAGCAGTGAACTCTCTAGCGGGAGTGATGGGCAGTTCTTC.

Comments on this clonotype: One end of the junction fails to match germline, which may point to a read error. The rearrangement joins TRBV11-2 to TRBJ2-7; TRBD2 matches at 11 bases. The germline V gene has CDR1 SGHAT and CDR2 FQNNGV. CDR3 length equals 17 residues. In DNA form, the CDR3 reads TGCGCCAGCAGCTTTCGGATTAGCGGGAGGGCCGGCCACGAGCAGTACTTC. The encoded protein is CASSFRISGRAGHEQYF.

In the case of this clonotype: The junction and the germline gene differ at one end; a read error may be behind it. This rearrangement joins TRBV6-5 to TRBJ2-2, with D tentatively TRBD2 (7 bases). The germline gives CDR1 MNHEY, CDR2 SVGAGI. The CDR3 has 16 amino acids. The CDR3 loop is CSSSSGTGGKFGELFF. The CDR3 DNA follows: TGTTCCAGCAGTTCCGGGACGGGGGGCAAGTTCGGGGAGCTGTTTTTT.

A remark on this clonotype: The junction departs from the called germline gene at one end, perhaps through a read error. The rearrangement links TRBV6-5 to TRBJ1-6, with unresolved D. The CDR3 extends over 14 amino acids. Germline V gives CDR1 MNHEY, CDR2 SVGAGI. CDR3 coding DNA: TGTGCCAGCGGAACTCGAGAGGATAATTCACCCATCCACTTT. Encoded protein: CASGTREDNSPIHF.

This clonotype has only a few counts. An end of the junction does not agree with germline; a read error may underlie this. The gene calls are TRBV11-2 and TRBJ2-5, with 7 bases aligning to TRBD2. The CDR3 loop spans 18 amino acids. In germline, CDR1 is SGHAT, CDR2 FQNNGV. This CDR3 is CVSSPSSIQGTGRETQYF. CDR3 nucleotide sequence: TGTGTCAGCAGCCCTAGCTCAATCCAGGGTACTGGGCGGGAGACTCAGTACTTC.

Concerning this clonotype: A much larger clone sits a single nucleotide away, making a read error possible. The chain has TRBV11-2 and TRBJ2-7; 9 positions agree with TRBD1. The CDR3 sequence is 17 residues long. Germline-derived CDR1 and CDR2 are SGHAT and FQNNGV. The CDR3, as DNA: TGTGCCAGCAGCTTAGATGTAGGGGGACAGGGATCCTGCGAGCAGTACTTC. Protein sequence: CASSLDVGGQGSCEQYF.

As regards this clonotype: Just one base apart from a much larger clone, this may be a read error. V is TRBV5-1 and J is TRBJ2-7, with 8 bases lining up with TRBD1. Germline CDR1 SGHRS, CDR2 YFSETQ. The CDR3 covers 16 residues. With 4 bases clipped from V and 3 bases from J, the junction kept 12 bases outside the gene matches. The CDR3 DNA reads TGCGCCAGCAGCCCTCTTGGTCACAGGGGGATCTACGAGCAGTACTTC. It specifies CASSPLGHRGIYEQYF.

The CDR3 loop is CASSDSPTDTRYF. CDR3 DNA sequence: TGTGCCAGCAGTGACAGCCCGACTGATACACGGTATTTT. The chain has TRBV6-1 and TRBJ2-3; D is undetermined. The CDR3 spans 13 residues. Per the germline V gene, CDR1 is MNHNS and CDR2 is SASEGT. V was clipped by 3 bases and J by 14 bases, with 18 bases between them.

With regard to this clonotype: An end of the junction does not agree with germline; a read error may underlie this. The V and J genes are TRBV6-6 and TRBJ2-7, with D hard to call. CDR3 length equals 15 residues. Germline V gene data show CDR1 as MNHNY and CDR2 as SVGAGI (reference sequence). CDR3 nucleotides: TGTGCCAGCAGTCACGACACTTACTGGAACTACGAGCGGTACTTC. Its translation: CASSHDTYWNYERYF.